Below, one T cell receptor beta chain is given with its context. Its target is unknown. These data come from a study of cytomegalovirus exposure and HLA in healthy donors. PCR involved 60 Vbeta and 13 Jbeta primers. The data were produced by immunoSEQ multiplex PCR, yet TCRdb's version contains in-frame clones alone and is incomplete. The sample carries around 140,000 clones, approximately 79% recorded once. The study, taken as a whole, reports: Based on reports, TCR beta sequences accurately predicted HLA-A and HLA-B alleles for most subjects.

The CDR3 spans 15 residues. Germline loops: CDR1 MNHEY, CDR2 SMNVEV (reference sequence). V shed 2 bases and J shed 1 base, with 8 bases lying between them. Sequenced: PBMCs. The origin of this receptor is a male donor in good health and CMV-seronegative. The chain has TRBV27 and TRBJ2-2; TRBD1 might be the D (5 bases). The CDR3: CASSLGRGNTGELFF. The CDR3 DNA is TGTGCCAGCAGTTTAGGAAGGGGGAACACCGGGGAGCTGTTTTTT.